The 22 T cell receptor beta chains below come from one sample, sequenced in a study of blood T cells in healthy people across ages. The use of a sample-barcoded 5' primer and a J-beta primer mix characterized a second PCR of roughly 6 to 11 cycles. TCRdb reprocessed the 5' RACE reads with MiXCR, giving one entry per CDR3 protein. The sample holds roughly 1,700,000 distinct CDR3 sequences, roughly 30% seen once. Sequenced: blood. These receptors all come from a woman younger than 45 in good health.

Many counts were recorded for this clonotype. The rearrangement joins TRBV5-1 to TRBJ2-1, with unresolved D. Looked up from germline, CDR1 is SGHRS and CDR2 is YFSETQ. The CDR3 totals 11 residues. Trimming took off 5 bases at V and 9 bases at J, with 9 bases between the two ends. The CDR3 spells CASSELAEQFF. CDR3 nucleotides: TGCGCCAGCAGTGAGTTGGCTGAGCAGTTCTTC. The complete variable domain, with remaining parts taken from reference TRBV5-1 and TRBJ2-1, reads KAGVTQTPRYLIKTRGQQVTLSCSPISGHRSVSWYQQTPGQGLQFLFEYFSETQRNKGNFPGRFSGRQFSNSRSEMNVSTLELGDSALYLCASSELAEQFFGPGTRLTVL.

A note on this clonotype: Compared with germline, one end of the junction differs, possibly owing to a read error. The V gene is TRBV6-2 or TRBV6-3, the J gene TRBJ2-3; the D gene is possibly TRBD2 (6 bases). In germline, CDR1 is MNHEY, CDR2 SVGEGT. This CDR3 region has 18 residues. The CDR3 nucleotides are TGTGCCGGCAGTTACTCGATCCGGAGGGAGAGGAACACAGATACGCAGTATTTT. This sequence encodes CAGSYSIRRERNTDTQYF.

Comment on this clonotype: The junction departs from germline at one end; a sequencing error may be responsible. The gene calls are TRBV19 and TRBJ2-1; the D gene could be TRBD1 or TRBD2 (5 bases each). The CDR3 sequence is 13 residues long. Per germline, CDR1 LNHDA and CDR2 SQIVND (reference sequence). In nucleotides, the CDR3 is TGTGCCAGTCGGGACGGGATCTACGATGAGCAGTTCTTC. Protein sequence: CASRDGIYDEQFF. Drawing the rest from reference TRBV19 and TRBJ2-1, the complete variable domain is DGGITQSPKYLFRKEGQNVTLSCEQNLNHDAMYWYRQDPGQGLRLIYYSQIVNDFQKGDIAEGYSVSREKKESFPLTVTSAQKNPTAFYLCASRDGIYDEQFFGPGTRLTVL.

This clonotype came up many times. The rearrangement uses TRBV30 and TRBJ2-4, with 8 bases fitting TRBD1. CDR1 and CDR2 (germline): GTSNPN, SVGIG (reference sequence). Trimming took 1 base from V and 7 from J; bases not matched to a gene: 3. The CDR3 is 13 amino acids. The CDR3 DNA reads TGTGCCTGGAGTGGGACAGGGAGGAACATTCAGTACTTC. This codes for CAWSGTGRNIQYF.

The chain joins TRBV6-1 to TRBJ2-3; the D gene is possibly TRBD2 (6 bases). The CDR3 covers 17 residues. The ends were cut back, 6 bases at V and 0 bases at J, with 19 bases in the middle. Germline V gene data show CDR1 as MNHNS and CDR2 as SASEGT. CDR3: CASSPLLERASTDTQYF. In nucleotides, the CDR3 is TGTGCCAGCAGCCCCCTCTTGGAGCGGGCTAGCACAGATACGCAGTATTTT.

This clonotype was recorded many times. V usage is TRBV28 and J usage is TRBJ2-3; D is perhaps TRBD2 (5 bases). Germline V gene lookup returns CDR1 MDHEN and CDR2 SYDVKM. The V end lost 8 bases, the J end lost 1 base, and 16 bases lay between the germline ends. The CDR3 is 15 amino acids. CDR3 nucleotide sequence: TGTGCCAGCCTTCCCGGAGGCGAGGGCACAGATACGCAGTATTTT. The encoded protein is CASLPGGEGTDTQYF.

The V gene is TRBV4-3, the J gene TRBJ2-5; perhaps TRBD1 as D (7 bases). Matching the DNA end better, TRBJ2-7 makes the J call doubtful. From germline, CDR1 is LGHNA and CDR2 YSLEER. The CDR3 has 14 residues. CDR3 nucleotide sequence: TGCGCCAGCAGCCAAGATCAGGGGGGCGCCGAGCAGTACTTC. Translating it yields CASSQDQGGAEQYF.

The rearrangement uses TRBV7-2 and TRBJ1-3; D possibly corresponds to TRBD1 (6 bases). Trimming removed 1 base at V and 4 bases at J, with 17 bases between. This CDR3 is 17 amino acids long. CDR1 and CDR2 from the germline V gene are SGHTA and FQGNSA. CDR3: CASSLEGGIVGGNTIYF. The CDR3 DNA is TGTGCCAGCAGCTTAGAGGGGGGGATTGTCGGAGGAAACACCATATATTTT. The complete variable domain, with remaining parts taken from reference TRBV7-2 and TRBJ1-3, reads GAGVSQSPSNKVTEKGKDVELRCDPISGHTALYWYRQSLGQGLEFLIYFQGNSAPDKSGLPSDRFSAERTGGSVSTLTIQRTQQEDSAVYLCASSLEGGIVGGNTIYFGEGSWLTVV.

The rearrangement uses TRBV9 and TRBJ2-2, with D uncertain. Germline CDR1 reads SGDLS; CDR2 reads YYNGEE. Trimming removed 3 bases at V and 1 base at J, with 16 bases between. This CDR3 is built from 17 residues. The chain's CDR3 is CASSGYLGQWNTGELFF. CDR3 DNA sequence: TGTGCCAGCAGCGGATACCTCGGGCAGTGGAACACCGGGGAGCTGTTTTTT.

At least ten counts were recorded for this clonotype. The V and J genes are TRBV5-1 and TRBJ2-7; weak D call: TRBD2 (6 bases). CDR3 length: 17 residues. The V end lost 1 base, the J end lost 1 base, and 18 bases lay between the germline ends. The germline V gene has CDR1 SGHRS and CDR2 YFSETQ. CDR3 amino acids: CASSLHRRGGTSYEQYF. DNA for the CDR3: TGCGCCAGCAGCTTGCATAGGCGGGGAGGTACGTCCTACGAGCAGTACTTC. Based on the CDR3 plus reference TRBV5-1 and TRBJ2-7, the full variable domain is KAGVTQTPRYLIKTRGQQVTLSCSPISGHRSVSWYQQTPGQGLQFLFEYFSETQRNKGNFPGRFSGRQFSNSRSEMNVSTLELGDSALYLCASSLHRRGGTSYEQYFGPGTRLTVT.

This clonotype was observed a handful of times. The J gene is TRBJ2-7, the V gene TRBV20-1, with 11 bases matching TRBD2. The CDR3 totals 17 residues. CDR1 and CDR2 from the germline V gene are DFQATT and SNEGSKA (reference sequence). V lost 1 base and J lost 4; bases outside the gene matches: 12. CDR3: CSARGDSGGAKFYEQYF. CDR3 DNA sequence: TGCAGTGCTAGAGGGGATAGCGGGGGGGCCAAGTTTTACGAGCAGTACTTC.

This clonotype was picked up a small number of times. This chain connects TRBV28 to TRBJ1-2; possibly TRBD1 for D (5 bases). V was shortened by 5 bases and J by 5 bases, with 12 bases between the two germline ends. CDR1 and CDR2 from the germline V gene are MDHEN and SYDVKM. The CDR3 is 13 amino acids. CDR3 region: CASSEGREYGYTF. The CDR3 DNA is TGTGCCAGCAGTGAAGGCAGGGAGTATGGCTACACCTTC.

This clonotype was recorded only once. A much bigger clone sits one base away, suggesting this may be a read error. The CDR3 region has the DNA TGTGCCGGCAGCGGCGACGGGACAGGGGGTCAAGAGACCCAGTACTTC. Its translation is CAGSGDGTGGQETQYF. The chain recombines TRBV5-5 with TRBJ2-5; the match to TRBD1 covers 11 bases. The length of the CDR3 is 16 residues. Germline CDR1 and CDR2: SGHKS and YYEKEE (reference sequence).

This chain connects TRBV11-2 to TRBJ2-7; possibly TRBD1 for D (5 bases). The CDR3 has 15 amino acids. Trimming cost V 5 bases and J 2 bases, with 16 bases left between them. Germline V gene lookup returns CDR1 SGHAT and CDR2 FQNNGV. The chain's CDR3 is CASSPRPDRAYEQYF. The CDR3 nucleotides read TGTGCCAGCAGCCCACGCCCTGACAGAGCCTACGAGCAGTACTTC.

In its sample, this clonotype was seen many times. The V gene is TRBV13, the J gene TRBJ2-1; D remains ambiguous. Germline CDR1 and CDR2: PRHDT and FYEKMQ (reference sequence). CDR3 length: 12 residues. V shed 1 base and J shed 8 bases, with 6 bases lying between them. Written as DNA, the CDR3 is TGTGCCAGCAGCTTAGAGGGCCATGAGCAGTTCTTC. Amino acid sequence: CASSLEGHEQFF.

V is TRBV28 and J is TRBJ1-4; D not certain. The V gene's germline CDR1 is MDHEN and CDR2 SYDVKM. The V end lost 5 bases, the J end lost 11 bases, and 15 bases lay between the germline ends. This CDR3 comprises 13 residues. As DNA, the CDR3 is TGTGCCAGCAGTATTAACCGGGGAAAGAAACTGTTTTTT. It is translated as CASSINRGKKLFF.

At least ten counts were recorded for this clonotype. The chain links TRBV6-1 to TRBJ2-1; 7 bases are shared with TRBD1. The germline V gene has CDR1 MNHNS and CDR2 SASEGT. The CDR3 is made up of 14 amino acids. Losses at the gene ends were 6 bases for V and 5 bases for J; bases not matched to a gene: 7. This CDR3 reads CASREGQPHNEQFF. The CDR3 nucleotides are TGTGCCAGCAGAGAGGGACAGCCTCACAATGAGCAGTTCTTC.

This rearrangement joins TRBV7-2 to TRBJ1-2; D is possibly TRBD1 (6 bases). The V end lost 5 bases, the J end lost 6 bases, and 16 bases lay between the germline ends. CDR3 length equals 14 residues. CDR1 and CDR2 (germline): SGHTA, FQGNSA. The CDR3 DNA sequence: TGTGCCAGCAGCCCTGAACGGCAGGGGCATGGCTACACCTTC. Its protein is CASSPERQGHGYTF.

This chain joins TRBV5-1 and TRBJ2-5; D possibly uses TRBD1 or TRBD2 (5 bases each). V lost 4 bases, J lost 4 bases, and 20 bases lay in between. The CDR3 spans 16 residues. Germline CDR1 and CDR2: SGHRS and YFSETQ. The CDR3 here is CASSVTFSGDRETQYF. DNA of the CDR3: TGCGCCAGCAGCGTAACCTTTTCCGGGGACCGAGAGACCCAGTACTTC.

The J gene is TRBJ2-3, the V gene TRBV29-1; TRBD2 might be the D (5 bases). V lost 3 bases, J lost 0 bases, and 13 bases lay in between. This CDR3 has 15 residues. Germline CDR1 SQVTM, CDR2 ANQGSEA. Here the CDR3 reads CSVDLASPSTDTQYF. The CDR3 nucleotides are TGCAGCGTTGATTTAGCTAGCCCTAGCACAGATACGCAGTATTTT.

The CDR3 sequence is CSAGEGQGANQPQHF. The CDR3 DNA follows: TGCAGTGCTGGGGAGGGACAGGGGGCGAATCAGCCCCAGCATTTT. The gene calls are TRBV20-1 and TRBJ1-5; 12 nucleotides line up with TRBD1. CDR3 length: 15 residues. The J segment lost 4 bases and the V segment lost 5 bases, leaving 6 bases of the junction unmatched. Germline V gives CDR1 DFQATT, CDR2 SNEGSKA (reference sequence).

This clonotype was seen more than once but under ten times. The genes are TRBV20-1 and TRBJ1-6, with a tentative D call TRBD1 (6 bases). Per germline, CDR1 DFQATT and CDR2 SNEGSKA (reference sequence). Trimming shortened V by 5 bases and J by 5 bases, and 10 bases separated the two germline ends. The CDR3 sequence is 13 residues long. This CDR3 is CSARDTDNSPLHF. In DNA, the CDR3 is TGCAGTGCTCGGGACACAGATAATTCACCCCTCCACTTT.